This T cell receptor (beta chain) derives from a study of blood T cell repertoires in COVID-19. J gave up 4 bases and V 6 bases, and 0 bases lay outside the gene matches. CDR1 and CDR2 from the germline V gene are MNHEY and SVGAGI. This CDR3 region has 14 residues. In the original processing: It was from reference gene primer amplification that nucleated cell counts were estimated. Using immunoSEQ multiplex PCR, the repertoire was profiled, and TCRdb retains in-frame clones only, with some absent. V and J calls and clone size follow that table, whereas D and trimming were derived from the DNA. Found here are about 55,000 clones, about nine tenths of them singletons; the top ten hold about 6.2%.

Input material: peripheral blood. This clonotype was obtained from a man in his forties with acute or convalescent COVID-19. This rearrangement joins TRBV6-5 to TRBJ2-1; 13 bases map to TRBD2. Written as DNA, the CDR3 is TGTGCCAGCAGGACTAGCGGGGGGTACAATGAGCAGTTCTTC. This translates into CASRTSGGYNEQFF.